These 7 T cell receptor beta chains share one sample of origin, sequenced in a study of T cells in Graves' hyperthyroidism and ophthalmopathy. Amplification yielded TCR beta CDR3 regions, with RNA transcripts as the source. In the first-round RT-PCR of the TCR CDR3, the HTBI primer set was used. TCRdb re-analysed the multiplex PCR reads in MiXCR, keeping a single row per CDR3 protein. The repertoire consists of some 300,000 distinct CDR3 sequences, with roughly 14% occurring once and the leading ten covering roughly 8.5%. The sample consisted of blood. These receptors were collected from a woman in her thirties with Graves' hyperthyroidism that later progressed to Graves' ophthalmopathy.

The chain couples TRBV28 to TRBJ1-6, with D maybe TRBD1 (5 bases). V lost 2 bases, J lost 5 bases, and 10 bases lay in between. Germline CDR1 and CDR2: MDHEN and SYDVKM. CDR3 length: 15 amino acids. The CDR3 spells CASSLGSGNNSPLHF. The CDR3 region has the DNA TGTGCCAGCAGTTTAGGCTCAGGGAATAATTCACCCCTCCACTTT.

This clonotype was detected a few times. This sequence joins TRBV20-1 and TRBJ2-7; 9 bases align to TRBD2. Unmatched junction bases numbered 9, after V lost 8 bases and J lost 7 bases. The CDR3 spans 12 residues. CDR1 and CDR2 (germline): DFQATT, SNEGSKA (reference sequence). CDR3 sequence reads: CSPNGLANEQYF. The CDR3 DNA is TGCAGTCCAAATGGACTAGCGAATGAGCAGTACTTC.

V usage is TRBV18 and J usage is TRBJ2-2; a possible D gene is TRBD1 (5 bases). Germline values: CDR1 KGHSH, CDR2 LQKENI. The V and J ends lost 3 bases and 0 bases respectively, with 17 bases between them. This CDR3 comprises 18 residues. CDR3 region: CASSPQTVTNSNTGELFF. The CDR3 DNA reads as TGTGCCAGCTCACCCCAGACAGTAACTAATTCGAACACCGGGGAGCTGTTTTTT.

The rearrangement links TRBV13 to TRBJ2-7, with D possibly matching TRBD2 (6 bases). The ends were cut back, 7 bases at V and 2 bases at J, with 18 bases in the middle. Germline V gene data show CDR1 as PRHDT and CDR2 as FYEKMQ (reference sequence). CDR3 size: 15 residues. The CDR3 here is CASTPRLAGPYEQYF. The CDR3 DNA is TGTGCCAGCACCCCTCGACTTGCGGGACCCTACGAGCAGTACTTC.

This clonotype appeared many times. The chain couples TRBV6-2 or TRBV6-3 to TRBJ2-7; 10 bases agree with TRBD2. Germline lookup yields CDR1 MNHEY and CDR2 SVGEGT. After removal of 9 bases from V and 3 bases from J, the junction contained 11 bases not matched to a gene. CDR3 length equals 15 residues. The CDR3 DNA sequence: TGTGCCAGTGATACGGGGGCTAGCGGGAGCTACGAGCAGTACTTC. As protein: CASDTGASGSYEQYF.

This rearrangement joins TRBV19 to TRBJ2-7; 9 positions agree with TRBD1. The CDR3 consists of 17 residues. Germline V gene sequence: CDR1 LNHDA, CDR2 SQIVND (reference sequence). V lost 3 bases to trimming and J lost 7 bases; unmatched junction nucleotides: 16. The CDR3 spells CASSMRGGTGYWYEQYF. CDR3 coding DNA: TGTGCCAGTAGTATGAGGGGAGGGACAGGGTACTGGTATGAGCAGTACTTC.

As for this clonotype: This could be a read error, since a much larger clone is one nucleotide away. The chain is built from TRBV11-2 and TRBJ2-1; 7 bases agree with TRBD1. Trimming removed 4 bases from V and 9 bases from J; junction bases left unmatched: 15. Germline values: CDR1 SGHAT, CDR2 FQNNGV. The CDR3 length is 16 residues. The DNA of the CDR3 is TGTGCCAGCAGCTCAGATTCGGGGCAGGGGGTTCTTGAGCAGTTCTTC. Residues: CASSSDSGQGVLEQFF.